The rows below give T cell receptor beta chains drawn from one sample of a study of cytomegalovirus exposure and HLA in healthy donors. Profiling relied on immunoSEQ multiplex PCR, and the TCRdb table lists in-frame clones only, not all of them. The sample includes under 250,000 clones, 60% to 80% of them seen just once. Sequenced: PBMCs. These receptors were collected from a male donor in good health and CMV-seronegative. Each CDR3 is given with its conserved first and last residue. A D gene is named only where the DNA matches it firmly. Only some rows state a clone size, as once, few, many or a class for expanded clones.

abundance	j_gene	d_gene	v_gene	CDR3nt	CDR3aa
NA	TRBJ2-2	NA	TRBV5-1	TGCGCCAGCAGCTTGGCAGGGGAGAACACCGGGGAGCTGTTTTTT	CASSLAGENTGELFF
NA	TRBJ1-5	TRBD1	TRBV5-8	TGTGCCAGCAGCTTATGGGGGACAGTTAATCAGCCCCAGCATTTT	CASSLWGTVNQPQHF
once	TRBJ1-1	NA	TRBV18	TGTGCCAGCTCCCCGACAGGGAACACTGAAGCTTTCTTT	CASSPTGNTEAFF
NA	TRBJ2-4	NA	TRBV6-5	TGTGCCAGCAGTTACACTACAGGGTTGAACATTCAGTACTTC	CASSYTTGLNIQYF
NA	TRBJ1-5	NA	TRBV27	TGTGCCAGCAGTCCGCGATTGGGCAATCAGCCCCAGCATTTT	CASSPRLGNQPQHF
few	TRBJ1-3	NA	TRBV6-5	TGTGCCAGCAGTGTCGACAGTATCTCTGGAAACACCATATATTTT	CASSVDSISGNTIYF
NA	TRBJ1-1	NA	TRBV25-1	TGTGCCAGCAGTGATTTCCGGGAGGGGAGGAACACTGAAGCTTTCTTT	CASSDFREGRNTEAFF
NA	TRBJ2-7	TRBD1	TRBV11-1	TGTGCCAGCAGCGAACAAGGGACAGCTATTCAATTTGGGCAGTACTTC	CASSEQGTAIQFGQYF
NA	TRBJ2-7	TRBD1	TRBV5-1	TGCGCCAGCAGCCGCTTGGGACAGGGTGGCACCTACGAGCAGTACTTC	CASSRLGQGGTYEQYF
NA	TRBJ2-7	NA	TRBV27	TGTGCCAGCAGTTTATCCCACAGTTCCTACGAGCAGTACTTC	CASSLSHSSYEQYF
NA	TRBJ1-5	NA	TRBV27	TGTGCCAGCAGTTTATTCCTCTTTCAGGGCAATCAGCCCCAGCATTTT	CASSLFLFQGNQPQHF
NA	TRBJ2-3	NA	TRBV5-6	TGTGCCAGCAGCTTAACTTCGACTAGCACAGATACGCAGTATTTT	CASSLTSTSTDTQYF
once	TRBJ1-3	NA	TRBV5-1	TGCGCCAGCAGCTTTAACTCAGGGGTTCGGTCGAACACCATATATTTT	CASSFNSGVRSNTIYF
few	TRBJ1-1	TRBD1	TRBV25-1	TGTGCCAGCAGTGAAAACCTACGGGACAGGGAAACTGAAGCTTTCTTT	CASSENLRDRETEAFF
NA	TRBJ1-2	NA	TRBV6-5	TGTGCCAGCAGTAACACAGGGAAACTCCATGGCTACACCTTC	CASSNTGKLHGYTF
NA	TRBJ2-2	NA	TRBV5-1	TGCGCCAGCAGGAGAACATTGGAGGGCGGGGAGCTGTTTTTT	CASRRTLEGGELFF
NA	TRBJ1-2	TRBD1	TRBV19	TGTGCCAGCTTGACAGGGGGGTATGGCTACACCTTC	CASLTGGYGYTF
NA	TRBJ2-7	TRBD2	TRBV2	TGTGCCAGCATACTAGCGGGAGGGACCTACGAGCAGTACTTC	CASILAGGTYEQYF
NA	TRBJ1-2	NA	TRBV28	TGTGCCAGCAGTTTGGACAGAACGAACTATGGCTACACCTTC	CASSLDRTNYGYTF
NA	TRBJ2-7	TRBD1	TRBV2	TGTGCCAGCACCACCGGGACAGGGTCCCACGAGCAGTACTTC	CASTTGTGSHEQYF
NA	TRBJ2-7	TRBD2	TRBV27	TGTGCCAGCAGTCGTTCCATACTAGCGGGGGACTACGAGCAGTACTTC	CASSRSILAGDYEQYF
NA	TRBJ1-3	NA	TRBV29-1	TGCAGCGTTGAACAGATCTCTGGAAACACCATATATTTT	CSVEQISGNTIYF
NA	TRBJ2-2	NA	TRBV9	TGTGCCAGCAGCGTAGAGGACTACAACTTGAACACCGGGGAGCTGTTTTTT	CASSVEDYNLNTGELFF
NA	TRBJ2-3	NA	TRBV9	TGTGCCAGCAGCGTGGCCCCGGCGGGCACAGATACGCAGTATTTT	CASSVAPAGTDTQYF
once	TRBJ1-2	TRBD1	TRBV15	TGTGCCACACGCCCCGAGAGGACAGGGGGTATCTACACCTTC	CATRPERTGGIYTF
few	TRBJ1-1	TRBD1	TRBV5-1	TGCGCCAGCAGCCCCGGGACAGGGATGGCTGGAGCTTTCTTT	CASSPGTGMAGAFF
NA	TRBJ2-7	TRBD2	TRBV5-1	TGCGCCAGCAGCCCGGGAGGACTAGCGGGCATCTACGAGCAGTACTTC	CASSPGGLAGIYEQYF